A selection of T cell receptor beta chains follows, all from one sample in a study of OX40 agonist ivuxolimab in advanced cancers. Only in-frame clones appear in the TCRdb table, and some are missing; sequencing was by immunoSEQ multiplex PCR. The table has tens of thousands of clones, about nine tenths seen once. The source material was CD4+ or CD8+ T cells sorted from blood, sampled in a trial of the OX40 agonist ivuxolimab. The receptors here all came from an adult with an advanced solid tumor such as melanoma, head and neck, liver or kidney cancer. The CDR3 runs from the conserved cysteine through the conserved F or W. A D gene is named only where the DNA matches it firmly. Clone size is shown for a subset of rows, as once, few, many or a class of expanded clone.

j_call | clone_size | d_call | v_call | cdr3_nt | cdr3_aa
TRBJ2-7 | . | . | TRBV19 | TGTGCCAGTAGCTACACTGGCTACGAGCAGTACTTC | CASSYTGYEQYF
TRBJ1-3 | . | . | TRBV19 | TGTGCCAGTAGTTTCGGGCCCCGGACCATATATTTT | CASSFGPRTIYF
TRBJ2-2 | . | TRBD2 | TRBV11-2 | TGTGCCAGCAGCCGGACTAGACGGTTCGACACCGGGGAGCTGTTTTTT | CASSRTRRFDTGELFF
TRBJ2-3 | . | . | TRBV10-3 | TGTGCCATCGCTTCGGTGGGCACAGATACGCAGTATTTT | CAIASVGTDTQYF
TRBJ2-5 | . | . | TRBV4-1 | TGCGCCAGCAGTCTGACTAGGCCAGAGACCCAGTACTTC | CASSLTRPETQYF
TRBJ2-1 | . | TRBD1 | TRBV11-1 | TGTGCCAGCAGCGTCACAGGGGGAGTATACAATGAGCAGTTCTTC | CASSVTGGVYNEQFF
TRBJ1-4 | . | . | TRBV27 | TGTGCCAGCAGTTTCGGTTCAACTAATGAAAAACTGTTTTTT | CASSFGSTNEKLFF
TRBJ1-5 | once | TRBD1 | TRBV28 | TGTGCCAGCAGTTCGACAGGGCGTCTTGATCAGCCCCAGCATTTT | CASSSTGRLDQPQHF
TRBJ2-2 | few | TRBD1 | TRBV30 | TGTGCCTGGAGTGCCTTGACAGGGGTCTACACCGGGGAGCTGTTTTTT | CAWSALTGVYTGELFF
TRBJ2-3 | . | . | TRBV15 | TGTGCCACCAGCACCTCTAGAGATACGCAGTATTTT | CATSTSRDTQYF
TRBJ1-2 | . | . | TRBV28 | TGTGCCAGCAGTCTAGTCAAAGGGAGCGGCTACACCTTC | CASSLVKGSGYTF
TRBJ2-7 | . | TRBD2 | TRBV5-4 | TGTGCCAGCAGCTTGGTGGGAGGGCGTGAGCAGTACTTC | CASSLVGGREQYF
TRBJ2-2 | . | . | TRBV9 | TGTGCCAGCAGCGTAGCTGGGGGCACCACCGGGGAGCTGTTTTTT | CASSVAGGTTGELFF
TRBJ1-3 | . | . | TRBV28 | TGTGCCAGCAGTTTTGGAGGGACCGGAAACACCATATATTTT | CASSFGGTGNTIYF
TRBJ2-2 | . | . | TRBV25-1 | TGTGCCAGCAAGGCAGACACCGGGGAGCTGTTTTTT | CASKADTGELFF
TRBJ2-7 | . | TRBD1 | TRBV5-8 | TGTGCCAGCAGCCTGTCCGGGACAGGGGTCCACGAGCAGTACTTC | CASSLSGTGVHEQYF
TRBJ2-3 | . | TRBD2 | TRBV19 | TGTGCCAGTAGTCCCCGGACTAGCGGGAGTGGTACAGATACGCAGTATTTT | CASSPRTSGSGTDTQYF
TRBJ2-7 | . | TRBD2 | TRBV5-1 | TGCGCCAGCAGCTCAGCGGGGGACGCCTACTACGAGCAGTACTTC | CASSSAGDAYYEQYF
TRBJ2-5 | . | TRBD2 | TRBV18 | TGTGCCAGCTTGGGACTAGCGGATACCCGGGAGACCCAGTACTTC | CASLGLADTRETQYF
TRBJ1-2 | once | TRBD1 | TRBV18 | TGTGCCAGCTCACCGATGGGACAGGGGAATTACTATGGCTACACCTTC | CASSPMGQGNYYGYTF
TRBJ2-1 | . | TRBD2 | TRBV7-2 | TGTGCCAGCAGCCGGGGACTAGCGGGAGTAGATGAGCAGTTCTTC | CASSRGLAGVDEQFF
TRBJ2-1 | . | . | TRBV4-3 | TGCGCCAGCAGCTACCAACGGGGGTTCAATGAGCAGTTCTTC | CASSYQRGFNEQFF
TRBJ2-7 | once | . | TRBV19 | TGTGCCAGTAGTGCACAGGGGGGGGCTTACGAGCAGTACTTC | CASSAQGGAYEQYF
TRBJ2-5 | . | TRBD2 | TRBV19 | TGTGCCAGTACCATGCTAGCGGGAGCTGAGACCCAGTACTTC | CASTMLAGAETQYF
TRBJ2-5 | . | . | TRBV6-5 | TGTGCCAGCAAACACTCAGGGGACCAGTACTTC | CASKHSGDQYF
TRBJ2-2 | . | . | TRBV9 | TGTGCCAGCAGCACCAGAGGACTGCCCACCGGGGAGCTGTTTTTT | CASSTRGLPTGELFF
TRBJ2-7 | . | TRBD2 | TRBV27 | TGTGCCAGCAGACCTAGCGGGAAATACGAGCAGTACTTC | CASRPSGKYEQYF
TRBJ2-3 | . | TRBD1 | TRBV19 | TGTGCCAGTAGTACCCTAGACAGGGGGCCCTATACGCAGTATTTT | CASSTLDRGPYTQYF
TRBJ2-5 | . | TRBD1 | TRBV5-4 | TGCGCCAGCAGCCAAGAAACCGGGACAGGGAGCCAAGAGACCCAGTACTTC | CASSQETGTGSQETQYF
TRBJ2-5 | . | . | TRBV21-1 | TGTGCCAGCATAGCGGGTGGGGGAAAAGAGACCCAGTACTTC | CASIAGGGKETQYF
TRBJ2-7 | . | . | TRBV7-2 | TGTGCCAGCAGCTCATACTCCTACGAGCAGTACTTC | CASSSYSYEQYF
TRBJ2-5 | . | . | TRBV10-3 | TGTGCCATCAGTGAGTCGTCTTCCTGGGGCCAAGAGACCCAGTACTTC | CAISESSSWGQETQYF
TRBJ2-3 | . | . | TRBV30 | TGTGCCTCCTCAAAGTACCCTGGCGGAAGAAGCACAGATACGCAGTATTTT | CASSKYPGGRSTDTQYF
TRBJ2-5 | . | . | TRBV7-2 | TGTGCCAGCAGCTCGGGGCCACAGGGTACAGAGACCCAGTACTTC | CASSSGPQGTETQYF
TRBJ2-3 | few | . | TRBV15 | TGTGCCACCAGCAGAGCCGACCTAACGCAGTATTTT | CATSRADLTQYF
TRBJ2-1 | . | . | TRBV19 | TGTGCCAGTAGTATAGGACAGAACAATGAGCAGTTCTTC | CASSIGQNNEQFF
TRBJ2-7 | . | . | TRBV28 | TGTGCCAGCAGTTTACAGGGTCCAACCTACGAGCAGTACTTC | CASSLQGPTYEQYF
TRBJ2-2 | . | TRBD1 | TRBV28 | TGTGCCAGCAGTTTCTTAGGGGACAGGATGAGGCTTCCCTACACCGGGGAGCTGTTTTTT | CASSFLGDRMRLPYTGELFF
TRBJ1-5 | . | TRBD1 | TRBV27 | TGTGCCAGCAGTTACCGCGGGACAGGGGGGGATCAGCCCCAGCATTTT | CASSYRGTGGDQPQHF
TRBJ1-2 | . | . | TRBV28 | TGTGCCAGCAGTTCGCTTTCACCCGTCACTGGCTACACCTTC | CASSSLSPVTGYTF
TRBJ2-7 | once | . | TRBV4-3 | TGCGCCAGCAGCCAAGATAGGGTATCCTACGAGCAGTACTTC | CASSQDRVSYEQYF
TRBJ2-6 | . | . | TRBV7-8 | TGTGCCAGCAGCTCAATGGGTCGCGGGGCGAGCTCTGGGGCCAACGTCCTGACTTTC | CASSSMGRGASSGANVLTF
TRBJ2-2 | . | . | TRBV7-3 | TGTGCCAGCAGCTTATCTAGCGCCGGGGAGCTGTTTTTT | CASSLSSAGELFF
TRBJ2-7 | few | . | TRBV7-8 | TGTGCCAGCAGGAAACTCAGGGGCTCCTACGAGCAGTACTTC | CASRKLRGSYEQYF
TRBJ1-2 | . | . | TRBV6-1 | TGTGCCAGCAGTAGGGAGGGCTATGGCTACACCTTC | CASSREGYGYTF
TRBJ2-4 | . | . | TRBV28 | TGTGCCAGCAGTTTCCCCGGGACGGTTGACTTC | CASSFPGTVDF
TRBJ1-3 | . | . | TRBV28 | TGTGCCAGCAGCTCGACCCTCTCGAACACCATATATTTT | CASSSTLSNTIYF
TRBJ2-3 | . | . | TRBV10-1 | TGCGCCAGCAACACAGGTCTTGGCACTCAGGGTGTGGGCACAGATACGCAGTATTTT | CASNTGLGTQGVGTDTQYF
TRBJ2-4 | . | . | TRBV19 | TGTGCCAGTAGTATCAGCAGTCTAGCCAAAAACATTCAGTACTTC | CASSISSLAKNIQYF
TRBJ2-7 | . | TRBD1 | TRBV5-1 | TGCGCCAGCAGCACGTATAGACAGGGCCTCTCCTACGAGCAGTACTTC | CASSTYRQGLSYEQYF
TRBJ2-3 | . | . | TRBV6-5 | TGTGCCAGCAGATCCACGGTGGCAGATACGCAGTATTTT | CASRSTVADTQYF
TRBJ2-3 | . | . | TRBV19 | TGTGCCAGTAGTGGAGGACCTAGCACAGATACGCAGTATTTT | CASSGGPSTDTQYF
TRBJ2-3 | . | . | TRBV20-1 | TGCAGTGCGCCAACCGCAGATACGCAGTATTTT | CSAPTADTQYF
TRBJ1-5 | . | . | TRBV5-1 | TGCGCCAGCAGCTTGGATGGGGGCCGGAATCAGCCCCAGCATTTT | CASSLDGGRNQPQHF
TRBJ1-4 | once | . | TRBV27 | TGTGCCAGCAGTTTATTTCAAGGGGGGGGTAATGAAAAACTGTTTTTT | CASSLFQGGGNEKLFF